The rows below give T cell receptor beta chains drawn from one sample of a study of blood T cells in healthy people across ages. TCRdb reprocessed the 5' RACE reads with MiXCR, giving one entry per CDR3 protein. Here the sample spans approximately 800,000 distinct CDR3 sequences, about 59% being singletons. The sequenced sample consisted of blood. All receptors come from a man aged 25-45 years in good health. The conserved cysteine and the conserved F or W are not part of the CDR3 here. Fields, in order: J gene, V gene, clone size, CDR3 protein. Expanded clones are given a class, and other clones once, few, many or no size at all.

TRBJ1-1	TRBV12-3/TRBV12-4	NA	ASSLRMNTEAF
TRBJ2-3	TRBV5-1	NA	ASILEADTQY
TRBJ2-1	TRBV12-3/TRBV12-4	few	ASSLTGATSYNEQF
TRBJ2-7	TRBV20-1	NA	SAADQFSYEQY
TRBJ2-7	TRBV11-2	NA	ASSPEIPGLVYYEQY
TRBJ2-7	TRBV30	once	AWMPDRALEQY
TRBJ2-7	TRBV20-1	NA	SALGELGGYEQY
TRBJ2-5	TRBV6-5	NA	ASSYGTRPQETQY
TRBJ2-1	TRBV7-9	NA	ASSFGGQGPYNEQF
NA	TRBV11-2	NA	ASSLFPASEQY
TRBJ2-5	TRBV11-2	NA	ASNERQGRAETQY
TRBJ2-7	TRBV12-3/TRBV12-4	few	ASSFTGGGYEQY
TRBJ1-2	TRBV12-3/TRBV12-4	NA	ASSLIHRGLAGYT
TRBJ2-1	TRBV20-1	NA	SARASEQF
TRBJ1-2	TRBV4-2	NA	ATQGNYGYT
NA	TRBV15	NA	ATSRATTSGETQY
TRBJ1-3	TRBV15	NA	ATSRDKSSGNTVY
TRBJ2-2	TRBV20-1	NA	SAPNTGELF
TRBJ2-5	TRBV5-1	NA	ASSLATGTGDQETQY
TRBJ2-1	TRBV14	NA	ASSQGTSVFYNEQF
TRBJ2-5	TRBV6-5	NA	ASRYEGPWGTQY
TRBJ1-1	TRBV29-1	few	SVGRMNTEAF
TRBJ1-5	TRBV12-3/TRBV12-4	NA	ASSLRGAPNQPQH
NA	TRBV7-2	NA	ASSANRGAQYEQY
TRBJ1-6	TRBV27	NA	ASTITAGWESPLH
TRBJ2-1	TRBV29-1	NA	SVGQGSNEQF
TRBJ2-3	TRBV4-3	few	ASSQDNGPGVDTQY
TRBJ1-1	TRBV7-9	once	ASSKPGTENTEAF
TRBJ2-1	TRBV6-1	NA	ATKRVGGSVSNEQF
TRBJ2-1	TRBV7-9	NA	ASSPDTYEQF
TRBJ1-2	TRBV9	NA	ASSVGEGPKANYGYT